These T cell receptor beta chains were read from a single sample in a study of T cells in Graves' hyperthyroidism and ophthalmopathy. TCRdb called the multiplex PCR reads again in MiXCR, with one record for every CDR3 protein. This table has approximately 560,000 distinct CDR3 sequences, roughly 50% appearing once. Sequenced sample: peripheral blood or thyroid tissue (not recorded which). These receptors were obtained from a woman between 18 and 29 years old with Graves' hyperthyroidism. CDR3s include the opening cysteine and the closing phenylalanine or tryptophan. A D gene is named only where the DNA matches it firmly. Size is omitted from some rows. Given values are once, few, many or a class for expanded clones.

d_call: -
clone_size: -
v_call: TRBV7-6
j_call: TRBJ2-7
cdr3_nt: TGTGCCAGCAGCTTAGGCAGGGTCGGGCAGTACTTC
cdr3_aa: CASSLGRVGQYF

d_call: -
clone_size: once
v_call: TRBV25-1
j_call: TRBJ1-6
cdr3_nt: TGTGCCAGCAGTGCTAAACTTGGACATTCACCCCTCCACTTT
cdr3_aa: CASSAKLGHSPLHF

d_call: -
clone_size: -
v_call: TRBV14
j_call: TRBJ2-7
cdr3_nt: TGTGCCAGCAGCCCCTCAGGGACGGCCTCCTACGAGCAGTACTTC
cdr3_aa: CASSPSGTASYEQYF

d_call: -
clone_size: many
v_call: TRBV7-8
j_call: TRBJ1-2
cdr3_nt: TGTGCCAGCAGCTTAGTTGAGACAGGAGCCGGTGGCTACACCTTC
cdr3_aa: CASSLVETGAGGYTF

d_call: -
clone_size: -
v_call: TRBV29-1
j_call: TRBJ1-1
cdr3_nt: TGCAACCCTGTAACTGGGGTCACTGAAGCTTTCTTT
cdr3_aa: CNPVTGVTEAFF

d_call: -
clone_size: -
v_call: TRBV11-1
j_call: TRBJ2-7
cdr3_nt: TGTGCCTGGAGTCTAGTAGTCGAGCAGTACTTC
cdr3_aa: CAWSLVVEQYF

d_call: -
clone_size: -
v_call: TRBV6-5
j_call: TRBJ1-5
cdr3_nt: TGTGCCAGCAGTTACCTCGGGACATCTTATAGCAATCAGCCCCAGCATTTT
cdr3_aa: CASSYLGTSYSNQPQHF

d_call: -
clone_size: -
v_call: TRBV9
j_call: TRBJ1-4
cdr3_nt: TGTGCCAGCAGCGTAGAGGACACGGATGAAAAACTGTTTTTT
cdr3_aa: CASSVEDTDEKLFF

d_call: -
clone_size: many
v_call: TRBV29-1
j_call: TRBJ1-4
cdr3_nt: TGCAGCGTGACCCCTCGGGACGTGTGGGAAAAACTGTTTTTT
cdr3_aa: CSVTPRDVWEKLFF

d_call: TRBD1
clone_size: -
v_call: TRBV6-6
j_call: TRBJ1-2
cdr3_nt: TGTGCCAGCAGCGTAATTCCGGGACAGGGGGCGCGAGGCTACACCTTC
cdr3_aa: CASSVIPGQGARGYTF

d_call: TRBD2
clone_size: -
v_call: TRBV2
j_call: TRBJ2-5
cdr3_nt: TGTGCCACCAGTGGTAAACTAGCGGGAGTAGAGACCCAGTACTTC
cdr3_aa: CATSGKLAGVETQYF

d_call: -
clone_size: -
v_call: TRBV5-1
j_call: TRBJ1-6
cdr3_nt: TGCGCCAGCAGCTTGGAGGGGGGGACGCCCCTCCACTTT
cdr3_aa: CASSLEGGTPLHF

d_call: TRBD1
clone_size: -
v_call: TRBV7-9
j_call: TRBJ1-2
cdr3_nt: TGTGCCAGCAGCGACGACAGGGTAAAGAACTATGGCTACACCTTC
cdr3_aa: CASSDDRVKNYGYTF

d_call: TRBD2
clone_size: -
v_call: TRBV2
j_call: TRBJ2-7
cdr3_nt: TGTGCCAGCAGCTTGGGACTAGCGGAAATCTACGAGCAGTACTTC
cdr3_aa: CASSLGLAEIYEQYF

d_call: -
clone_size: -
v_call: TRBV11-3
j_call: TRBJ1-2
cdr3_nt: TGTGCCAGCAGCTTAGAATGGAAAAGTCTGGATGGCTACACCTTC
cdr3_aa: CASSLEWKSLDGYTF

d_call: -
clone_size: -
v_call: TRBV20-1
j_call: TRBJ1-3
cdr3_nt: TGCAGTGCTAGAGATGCGGTTGGAAACACCATATATTTT
cdr3_aa: CSARDAVGNTIYF

d_call: -
clone_size: -
v_call: TRBV7-2
j_call: TRBJ1-2
cdr3_nt: TGTGCCAGCAGCTTAGGAGGGGGGCTGCGCTATGGCTACACCTTC
cdr3_aa: CASSLGGGLRYGYTF

d_call: -
clone_size: many
v_call: TRBV19
j_call: TRBJ1-4
cdr3_nt: TGTGCCAGTAGTCGCCTCGGGCTCGCCAAAGAAAAACTGTTTTTT
cdr3_aa: CASSRLGLAKEKLFF

d_call: -
clone_size: -
v_call: TRBV6-1
j_call: TRBJ2-7
cdr3_nt: TGTGCCAGCAGGACCGTTGGAGGAACCTACGAGCAGTACTTC
cdr3_aa: CASRTVGGTYEQYF

d_call: -
clone_size: few
v_call: TRBV29-1
j_call: TRBJ1-1
cdr3_nt: TGCAGCGTTGAAGGGGGACACATAAAGAGGACTGAAGCTTTCTTT
cdr3_aa: CSVEGGHIKRTEAFF